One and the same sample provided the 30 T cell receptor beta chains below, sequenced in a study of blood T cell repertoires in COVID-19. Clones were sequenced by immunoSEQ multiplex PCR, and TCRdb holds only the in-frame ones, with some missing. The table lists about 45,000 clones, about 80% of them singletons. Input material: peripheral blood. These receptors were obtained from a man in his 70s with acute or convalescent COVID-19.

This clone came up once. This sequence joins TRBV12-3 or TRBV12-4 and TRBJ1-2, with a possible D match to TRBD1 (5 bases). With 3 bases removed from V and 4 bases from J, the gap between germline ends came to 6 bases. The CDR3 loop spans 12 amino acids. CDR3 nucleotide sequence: TGTGCCAGCAGTTTGACAGCCTATGGCTACACCTTC. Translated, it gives CASSLTAYGYTF.

CDR3 residues: CAINDGTASGKTEAFF. CDR3 DNA: TGTGCCATCAACGACGGGACTGCTAGCGGCAAGACTGAAGCTTTCTTT. The chain combines TRBV10-3 with TRBJ1-1; possibly TRBD1 for D (5 bases). Deletions cut 7 bases from V and 5 bases from J, with 23 bases between. The CDR3 is 16 amino acids. CDR1 is ENHRY, CDR2 SYGVKD, per germline.

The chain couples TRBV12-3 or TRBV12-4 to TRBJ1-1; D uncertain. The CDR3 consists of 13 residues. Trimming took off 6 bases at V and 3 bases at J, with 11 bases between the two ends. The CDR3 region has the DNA TGTGCCAGCAGCTCTGGAGTTTACACTGAAGCTTTCTTT. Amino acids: CASSSGVYTEAFF.

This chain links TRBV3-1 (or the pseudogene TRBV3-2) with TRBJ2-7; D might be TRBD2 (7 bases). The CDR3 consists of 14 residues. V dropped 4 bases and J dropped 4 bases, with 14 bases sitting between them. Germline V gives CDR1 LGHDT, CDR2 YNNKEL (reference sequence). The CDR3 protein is CASSRTGGPYEQYF. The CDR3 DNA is TGTGCCAGCAGCCGGACCGGGGGGCCTTACGAGCAGTACTTC.

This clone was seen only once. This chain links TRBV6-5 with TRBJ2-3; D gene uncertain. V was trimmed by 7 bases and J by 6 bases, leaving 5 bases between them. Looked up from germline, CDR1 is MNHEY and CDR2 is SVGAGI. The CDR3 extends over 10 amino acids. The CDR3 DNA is TGTGCCAGCACGTCTGATACGCAGTATTTT. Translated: CASTSDTQYF.

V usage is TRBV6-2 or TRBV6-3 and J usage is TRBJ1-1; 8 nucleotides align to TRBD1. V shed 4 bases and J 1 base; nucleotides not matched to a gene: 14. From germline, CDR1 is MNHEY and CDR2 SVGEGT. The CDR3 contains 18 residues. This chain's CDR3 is CASSLKMIRGRANTEAFF. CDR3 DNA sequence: TGTGCCAGCAGTTTAAAAATGATCAGGGGGCGGGCGAACACTGAAGCTTTCTTT.

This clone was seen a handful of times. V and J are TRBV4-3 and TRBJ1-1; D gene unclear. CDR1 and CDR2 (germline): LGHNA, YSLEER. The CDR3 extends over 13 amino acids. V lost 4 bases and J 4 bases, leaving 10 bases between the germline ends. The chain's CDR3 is CASSPETVTEAFF. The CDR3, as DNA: TGCGCCAGCAGCCCAGAAACTGTCACTGAAGCTTTCTTT.

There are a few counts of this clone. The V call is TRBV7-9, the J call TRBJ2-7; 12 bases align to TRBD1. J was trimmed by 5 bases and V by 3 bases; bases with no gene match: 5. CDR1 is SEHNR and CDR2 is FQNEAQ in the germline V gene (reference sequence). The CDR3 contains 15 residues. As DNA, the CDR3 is TGTGCCAGCAGCTTGACCGGGACAGGGGGCAACGAGCAGTACTTC. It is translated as CASSLTGTGGNEQYF.

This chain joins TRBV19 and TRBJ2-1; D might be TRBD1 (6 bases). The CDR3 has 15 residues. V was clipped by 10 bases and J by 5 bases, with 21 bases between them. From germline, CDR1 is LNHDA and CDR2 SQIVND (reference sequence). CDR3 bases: TGTGCCACAAATTATCCCAGGGGATTCCACAATGAGCAGTTCTTC. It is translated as CATNYPRGFHNEQFF.

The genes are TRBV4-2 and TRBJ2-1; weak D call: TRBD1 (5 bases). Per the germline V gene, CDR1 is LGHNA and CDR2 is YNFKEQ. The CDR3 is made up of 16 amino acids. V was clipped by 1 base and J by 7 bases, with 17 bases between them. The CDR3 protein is CASSQGGQGGRNEQFF. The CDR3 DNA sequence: TGTGCCAGCAGCCAAGGGGGCCAGGGCGGACGGAATGAGCAGTTCTTC.

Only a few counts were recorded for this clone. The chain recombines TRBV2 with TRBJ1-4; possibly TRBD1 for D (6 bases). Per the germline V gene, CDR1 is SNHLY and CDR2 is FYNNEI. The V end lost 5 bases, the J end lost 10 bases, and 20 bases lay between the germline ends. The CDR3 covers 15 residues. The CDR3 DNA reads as TGTGCCAGCAGTAACCCCGGGACAAGCAGCGCAAAACTGTTTTTT. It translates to CASSNPGTSSAKLFF.

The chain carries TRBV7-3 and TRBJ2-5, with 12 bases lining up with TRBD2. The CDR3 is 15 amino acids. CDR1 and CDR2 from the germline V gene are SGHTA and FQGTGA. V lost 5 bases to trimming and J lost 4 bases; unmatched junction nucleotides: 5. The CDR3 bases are TGTGCCAGCAGCCTCGGGACTAGCGGGCGAGAGACCCAGTACTTC. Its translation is CASSLGTSGRETQYF. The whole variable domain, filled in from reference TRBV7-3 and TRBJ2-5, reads GAGVSQTPSNKVTEKGKYVELRCDPISGHTALYWYRQSLGQGPEFLIYFQGTGAADDSGLPNDRFFAVRPEGSVSTLKIQRTERGDSAVYLCASSLGTSGRETQYFGPGTRLLVL.

The CDR3: CASSQDLSRGSSYNEQFF. In DNA form, the CDR3 reads TGCGCCAGCAGCCAAGATTTGTCAAGGGGCAGCTCCTACAATGAGCAGTTCTTC. The chain combines TRBV4-3 with TRBJ2-1; possibly TRBD1 for D (5 bases). From germline, CDR1 is LGHNA and CDR2 YSLEER. V lost 0 bases and J lost 0, with 15 bases in between. The CDR3 is 18 residues long.

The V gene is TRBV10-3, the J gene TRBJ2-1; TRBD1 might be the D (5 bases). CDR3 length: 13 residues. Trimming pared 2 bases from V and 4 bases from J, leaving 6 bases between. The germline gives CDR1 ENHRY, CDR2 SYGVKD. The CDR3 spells CAISEGQYNEQFF. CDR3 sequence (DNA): TGTGCCATCAGTGAGGGACAATACAATGAGCAGTTCTTC.

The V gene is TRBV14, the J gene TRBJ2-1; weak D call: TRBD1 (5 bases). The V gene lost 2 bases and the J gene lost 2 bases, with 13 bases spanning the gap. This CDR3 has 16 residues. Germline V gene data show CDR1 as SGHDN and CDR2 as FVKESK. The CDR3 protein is CASSQTGRVPYNEQFF. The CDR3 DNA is TGTGCCAGCAGCCAAACGGGCAGGGTCCCCTACAATGAGCAGTTCTTC.

The CDR3 spells CASNLGGSGANVLTF. CDR3 DNA: TGTGCCAGCAACTTGGGGGGATCTGGGGCCAACGTCCTGACTTTC. V is TRBV6-5 and J is TRBJ2-6; tentative D call: TRBD2 (6 bases). Germline loops: CDR1 MNHEY, CDR2 SVGAGI. V was cut by 7 bases and J by 1 base, with 11 bases left in between. The CDR3 runs to 15 residues.

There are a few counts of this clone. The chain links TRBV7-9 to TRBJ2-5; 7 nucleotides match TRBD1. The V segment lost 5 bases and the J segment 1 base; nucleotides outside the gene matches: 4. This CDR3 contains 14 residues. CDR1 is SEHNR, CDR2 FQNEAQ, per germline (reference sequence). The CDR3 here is CASSLGTAQETQYF. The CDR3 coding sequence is TGTGCCAGCAGCCTCGGGACAGCCCAAGAGACCCAGTACTTC.

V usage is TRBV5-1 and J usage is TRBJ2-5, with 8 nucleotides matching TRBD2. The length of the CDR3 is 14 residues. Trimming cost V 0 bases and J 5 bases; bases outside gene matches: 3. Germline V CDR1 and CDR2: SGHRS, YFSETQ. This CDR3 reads CASSLGLATETQYF. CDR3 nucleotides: TGCGCCAGCAGCTTGGGACTAGCGACGGAGACCCAGTACTTC.

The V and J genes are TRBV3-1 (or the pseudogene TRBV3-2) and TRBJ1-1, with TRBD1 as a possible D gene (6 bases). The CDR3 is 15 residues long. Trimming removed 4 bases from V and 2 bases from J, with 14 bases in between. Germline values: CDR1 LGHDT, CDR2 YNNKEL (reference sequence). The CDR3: CASSPQWGLNTEAFF. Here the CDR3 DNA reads TGTGCCAGCAGCCCGCAGTGGGGGCTTAACACTGAAGCTTTCTTT.

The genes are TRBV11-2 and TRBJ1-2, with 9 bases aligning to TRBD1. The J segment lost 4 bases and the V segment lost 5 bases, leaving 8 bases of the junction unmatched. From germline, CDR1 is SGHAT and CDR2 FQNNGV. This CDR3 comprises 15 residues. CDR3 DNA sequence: TGTGCCAGCAGCATACAGGGGGCCCTTTCCTATGGCTACACCTTC. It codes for CASSIQGALSYGYTF.

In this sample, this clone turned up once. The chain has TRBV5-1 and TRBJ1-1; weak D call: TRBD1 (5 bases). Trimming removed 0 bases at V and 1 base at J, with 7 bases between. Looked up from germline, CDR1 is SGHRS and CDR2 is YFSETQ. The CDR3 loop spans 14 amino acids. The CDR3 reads CASSLGDRNTEAFF. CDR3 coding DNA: TGCGCCAGCAGCTTGGGTGACAGGAACACTGAAGCTTTCTTT.

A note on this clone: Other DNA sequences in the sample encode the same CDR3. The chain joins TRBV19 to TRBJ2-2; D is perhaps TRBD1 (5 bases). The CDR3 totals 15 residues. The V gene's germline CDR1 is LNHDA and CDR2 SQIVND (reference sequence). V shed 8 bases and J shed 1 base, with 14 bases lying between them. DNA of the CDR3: TGTGCCAGTGGTCGTCAGGGATTGAACACCGGGGAGCTGTTTTTT. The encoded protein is CASGRQGLNTGELFF.

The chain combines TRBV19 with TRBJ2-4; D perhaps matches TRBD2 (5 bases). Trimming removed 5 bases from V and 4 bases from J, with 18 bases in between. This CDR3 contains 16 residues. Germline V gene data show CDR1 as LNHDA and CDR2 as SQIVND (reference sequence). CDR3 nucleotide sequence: TGTGCCAGTAGTCCGACCTCCTACGGGGTAAAAAACATTCAGTACTTC. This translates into CASSPTSYGVKNIQYF.

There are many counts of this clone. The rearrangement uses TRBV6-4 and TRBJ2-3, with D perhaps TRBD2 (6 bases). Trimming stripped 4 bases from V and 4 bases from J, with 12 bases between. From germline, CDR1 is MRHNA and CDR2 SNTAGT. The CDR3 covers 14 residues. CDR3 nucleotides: TGTGCCAGCAGTGTAGGAGGGGCCCCAGATACGCAGTATTTT. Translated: CASSVGGAPDTQYF.

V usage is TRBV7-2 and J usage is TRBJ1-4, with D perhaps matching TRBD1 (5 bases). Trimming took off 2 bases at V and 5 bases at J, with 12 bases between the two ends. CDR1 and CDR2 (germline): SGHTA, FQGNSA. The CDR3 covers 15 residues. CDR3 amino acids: CASSLQGGVNEKLFF. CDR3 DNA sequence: TGTGCCAGCAGCTTACAGGGTGGGGTGAATGAAAAACTGTTTTTT.

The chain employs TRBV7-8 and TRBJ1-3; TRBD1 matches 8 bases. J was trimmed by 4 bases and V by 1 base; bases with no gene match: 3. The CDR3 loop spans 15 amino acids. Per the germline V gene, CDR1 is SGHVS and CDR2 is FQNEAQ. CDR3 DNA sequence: TGTGCCAGCAGCTTAGGTCAGGGGGCAGGAAACACCATATATTTT. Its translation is CASSLGQGAGNTIYF.

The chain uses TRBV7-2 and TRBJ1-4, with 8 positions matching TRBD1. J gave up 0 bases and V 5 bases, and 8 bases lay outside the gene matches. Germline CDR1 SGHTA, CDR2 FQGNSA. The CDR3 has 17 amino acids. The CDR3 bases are TGTGCCAGCAGCCAGTGGACAGGGACTACAACTAATGAAAAACTGTTTTTT. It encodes CASSQWTGTTTNEKLFF.

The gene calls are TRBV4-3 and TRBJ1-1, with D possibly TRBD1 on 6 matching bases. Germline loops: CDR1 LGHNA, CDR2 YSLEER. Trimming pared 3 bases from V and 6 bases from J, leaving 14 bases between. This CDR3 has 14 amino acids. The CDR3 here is CASSHQDSNSEAFF. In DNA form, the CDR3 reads TGCGCCAGCAGCCACCAGGACAGTAACTCTGAAGCTTTCTTT.

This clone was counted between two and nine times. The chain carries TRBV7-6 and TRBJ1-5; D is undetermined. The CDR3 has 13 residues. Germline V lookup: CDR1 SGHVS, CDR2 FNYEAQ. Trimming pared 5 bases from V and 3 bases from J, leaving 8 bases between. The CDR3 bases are TGTGCCAGCAGCACCGGGATCAATCAGCCCCAGCATTTT. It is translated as CASSTGINQPQHF.

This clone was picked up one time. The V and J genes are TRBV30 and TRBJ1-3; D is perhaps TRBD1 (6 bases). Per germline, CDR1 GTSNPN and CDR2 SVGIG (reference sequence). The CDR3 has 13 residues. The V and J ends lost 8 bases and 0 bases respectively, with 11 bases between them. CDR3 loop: CARGGPSGNTIYF. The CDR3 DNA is TGTGCCCGCGGGGGCCCCTCTGGAAACACCATATATTTT.